This T cell receptor (beta chain) was recorded in a study of T cell repertoires in ileal Crohn's disease. Study summary: Approximately 32% were active smokers at surgery; median disease duration was around 7.9 years.

Sequenced by immunoSEQ multiplex PCR; TCRdb stores in-frame clones only, minus some. Among 14,000 or so clones listed, 60% to 80% were seen once. V dropped 6 bases and J dropped 2; count of bases not matched to a gene: 12. The CDR3 length is 17 residues. Germline V gene lookup returns CDR1 SGHTA and CDR2 FQGTGA. The receptor comes from an adult with Crohn's disease. The chain links TRBV7-3 to TRBJ2-3; 9 bases line up with TRBD2. The sequencing input was ileal tissue. The CDR3 DNA reads as TGTGCCAGCAGTCCCAGGGTGATAGCGGGAGTCACAGATACGCAGTATTTT. Translating gives CASSPRVIAGVTDTQYF.